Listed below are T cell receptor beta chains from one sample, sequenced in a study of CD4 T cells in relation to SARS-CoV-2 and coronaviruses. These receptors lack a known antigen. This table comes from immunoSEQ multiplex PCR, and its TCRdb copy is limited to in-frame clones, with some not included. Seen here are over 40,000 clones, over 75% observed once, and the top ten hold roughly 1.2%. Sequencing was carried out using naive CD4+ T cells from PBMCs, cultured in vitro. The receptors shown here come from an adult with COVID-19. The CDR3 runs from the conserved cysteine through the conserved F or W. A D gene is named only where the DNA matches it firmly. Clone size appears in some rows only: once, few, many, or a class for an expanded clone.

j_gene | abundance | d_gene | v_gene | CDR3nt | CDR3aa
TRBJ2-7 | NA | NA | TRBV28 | TGTGCCAGCAGTTTGAGTTTCGGGACACAGAATACCTACGAGCAGTACTTC | CASSLSFGTQNTYEQYF
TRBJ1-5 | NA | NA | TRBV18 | TGTGCCAGCTCACCCAGGGAGGGTGGCAATCAGCCCCAGCATTTT | CASSPREGGNQPQHF
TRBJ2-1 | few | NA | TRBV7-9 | TGTGCCAGCAGCTTAGGACTACCCTCGTTCGGTGAGCAGTTCTTC | CASSLGLPSFGEQFF
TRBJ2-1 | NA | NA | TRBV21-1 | TGTGCCAGGGAGGTCTATGAGCAGTTCTTC | CAREVYEQFF
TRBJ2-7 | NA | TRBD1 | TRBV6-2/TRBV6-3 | TGTGCCAGCAGTTACCCTAGGGACAGGGCTTGGGAGCAGTACTTC | CASSYPRDRAWEQYF
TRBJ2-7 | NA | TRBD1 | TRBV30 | TGTGCCTGGAGCCCAGAAGGGACAGGGGGGTCCTACGAGCAGTACTTC | CAWSPEGTGGSYEQYF
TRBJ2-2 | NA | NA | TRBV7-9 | TGTGCCAGCAGCCGACTAGTCGGGTACGGGGAGCTGTTTTTT | CASSRLVGYGELFF
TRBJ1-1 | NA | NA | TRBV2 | TGTGCCAGCAGTGTATTTGTAGGGGACACTGAAGCTTTCTTT | CASSVFVGDTEAFF
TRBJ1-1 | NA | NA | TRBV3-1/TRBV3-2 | TGTGCCAGCAGCCAACCCCCGGGCTTTCCATATCTTGTTGCTGAAGCTTTCTTT | CASSQPPGFPYLVAEAFF
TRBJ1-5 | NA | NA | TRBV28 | TGTGCCAGCAGTTCGTGGGTAGGGGGTGTGGGCAATCAGCCCCAGCATTTT | CASSSWVGGVGNQPQHF
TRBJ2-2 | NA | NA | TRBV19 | TGTGCCAGTAGTATATCGGGGTTCGGGGAGCTGTTTTTT | CASSISGFGELFF
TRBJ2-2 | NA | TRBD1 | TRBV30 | TGTGCCTGGGACCCGGGACAGTACACCGGGGAGCTGTTTTTT | CAWDPGQYTGELFF
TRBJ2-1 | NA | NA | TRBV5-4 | TGTGCCAGCAGCTTGGGTTCGGGAACCAATGAGCAGTTCTTC | CASSLGSGTNEQFF
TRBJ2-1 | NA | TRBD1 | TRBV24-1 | TGTGCCACCAGTGAGCCAACAGGGGGCGAGAATAACAATGAGCAGTTCTTC | CATSEPTGGENNNEQFF
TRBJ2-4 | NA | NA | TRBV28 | TGTGCCAGCAGCCAGGGGCTAGCCAAAAACATTCAGTACTTC | CASSQGLAKNIQYF
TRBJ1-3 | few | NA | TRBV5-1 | TGCGCCAGCAGCTTGGAAGGAAACACCATATATTTT | CASSLEGNTIYF
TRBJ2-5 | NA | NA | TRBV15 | TGTGCCACCAGCGGGGGTACAGGGCAGGGATCGGAGACCCAGTACTTC | CATSGGTGQGSETQYF
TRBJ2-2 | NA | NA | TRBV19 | TGTGCCAGTAGTAAAGACCACAGGGTTTATATCGGGGAGCTGTTTTTT | CASSKDHRVYIGELFF
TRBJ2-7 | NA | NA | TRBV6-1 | TGTGCCAGCAGTGATAGGGTCGAGGGGGGCTCCGAGCAGTACTTC | CASSDRVEGGSEQYF
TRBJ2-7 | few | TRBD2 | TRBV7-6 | TGTGCCAGCAGCGTCGTACTAGCGGGATCCTACGAGCAGTACTTC | CASSVVLAGSYEQYF
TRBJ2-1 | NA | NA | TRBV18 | TGTTCCGGGCGAGATGATTCCTACAATGAGCAGTTCTTC | CSGRDDSYNEQFF
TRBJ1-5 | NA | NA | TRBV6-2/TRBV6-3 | TGTGCCAGCAGTTACTCGCCCAGGGGACGACGCAATCAGCCCCAGCATTTT | CASSYSPRGRRNQPQHF
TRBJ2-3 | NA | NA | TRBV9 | TGTGCCAGCAGCGTAGAAGCAGGGGCGGCAGATACGCAGTATTTT | CASSVEAGAADTQYF
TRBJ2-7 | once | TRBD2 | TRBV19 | TGTGCCAGTAGTATGTATTTGACTAGCGGGACGTTCGAGCAGTACTTC | CASSMYLTSGTFEQYF
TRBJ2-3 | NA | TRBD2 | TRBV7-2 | TGTGCCAGCAGCCTAGCGGGAGTTTTTCTAGATACGCAGTATTTT | CASSLAGVFLDTQYF
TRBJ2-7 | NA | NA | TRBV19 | TGTGCCAGTAGCCTTCGGGGAGGGGGCCACGAGCAGTACTTC | CASSLRGGGHEQYF
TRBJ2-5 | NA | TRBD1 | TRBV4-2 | TGTGCCAGCAGCCAAGATGCTACAGGGGTTCTCGGGTCCCAGTACTTC | CASSQDATGVLGSQYF
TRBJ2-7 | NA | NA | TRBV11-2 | TGTGCCAGCAGCTTGAGGCAGGGGGGGACCTACGAGCAGTACTTC | CASSLRQGGTYEQYF